This TCR beta chain is drawn from a study of graft-versus-host responses after intestinal transplantation. Trimming removed 6 bases at V and 0 bases at J, with 9 bases between. Germline V gene lookup returns CDR1 MNHEY and CDR2 SMNVEV (reference sequence). CDR3 length equals 14 residues. Assay: immunoSEQ multiplex PCR; the TCRdb copy retains only in-frame clones and omits some. The sample carries approximately 89,000 clones, roughly 91% recorded once. A remark on this clone: The antigen is undetermined.

This TCR was recovered from a human donor who was the organ donor for an intestinal transplant. The gene calls are TRBV27 and TRBJ1-5; TRBD1 might be the D (5 bases). The sequenced sample was unstimulated CD8+ T cells sorted from spleen or lymph node cells, obtained before transplant. The CDR3 is CASRYQGSNQPQHF. CDR3 bases: TGTGCCAGCAGATACCAGGGTAGCAATCAGCCCCAGCATTTT.